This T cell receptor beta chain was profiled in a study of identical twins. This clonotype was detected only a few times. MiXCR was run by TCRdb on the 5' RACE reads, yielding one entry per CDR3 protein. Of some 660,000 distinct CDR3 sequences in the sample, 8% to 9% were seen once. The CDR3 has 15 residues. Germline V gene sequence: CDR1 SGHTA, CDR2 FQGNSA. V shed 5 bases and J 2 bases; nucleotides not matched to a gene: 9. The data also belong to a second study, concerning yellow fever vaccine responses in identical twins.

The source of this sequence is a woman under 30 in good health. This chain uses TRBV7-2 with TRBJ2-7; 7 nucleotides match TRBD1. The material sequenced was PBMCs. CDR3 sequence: CASSRWDSNTYEQYF. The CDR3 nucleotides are TGTGCCAGCAGCCGGTGGGACAGCAATACCTACGAGCAGTACTTC.